The present TCR beta chain was sequenced within a study of blood T cells in healthy people across ages. Study-wide results and limits: Donor CMV status, an unknown factor, possibly confounded changes in expanded clonotypes.

For the second PCR, which ran for about 7 to 11 cycles, a sample-barcoded 5' primer and a J-beta primer mix were used. From the 5' RACE reads, TCRdb called clonotypes with MiXCR, one entry per CDR3 protein. Of about 930,000 distinct CDR3 sequences listed, about 28% were seen once; the top ten hold roughly 10%. The table lists this clonotype with a few counts. The antigen remains unidentified. There are 15 residues in the CDR3. The germline gives CDR1 DFQATT, CDR2 SNEGSKA (reference sequence). V gave up 0 bases and J gave up 4 bases; unmatched junction bases: 8. This same sample was also part of a study on T cells of mothers and their children. Turning to that study: Donation involved three healthy Caucasian mothers and the six children that they had. With the M1S primer of the second PCR, sample barcodes and 2-4 random nucleotides were added.

This receptor was obtained from a woman aged 35 to 49 in good health. The sequencing sample was made of blood. The chain links TRBV20-1 to TRBJ1-2, with 7 bases matching TRBD1. CDR3 protein: CSARETKGAAYGYTF. CDR3 nucleotide sequence: TGCAGTGCTAGAGAGACTAAGGGGGCTGCCTATGGCTACACCTTC.